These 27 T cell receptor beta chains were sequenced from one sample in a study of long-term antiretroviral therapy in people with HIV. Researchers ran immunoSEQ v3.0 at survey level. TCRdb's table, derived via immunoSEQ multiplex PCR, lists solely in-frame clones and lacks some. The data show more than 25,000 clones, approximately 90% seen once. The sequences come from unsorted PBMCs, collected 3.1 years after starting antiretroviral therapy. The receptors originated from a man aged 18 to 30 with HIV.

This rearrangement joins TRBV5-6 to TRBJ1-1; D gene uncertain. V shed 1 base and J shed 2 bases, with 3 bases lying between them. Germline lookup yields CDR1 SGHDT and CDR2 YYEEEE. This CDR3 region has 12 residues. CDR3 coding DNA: TGTGCCAGCAGCTTGTTTAACACTGAAGCTTTCTTT. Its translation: CASSLFNTEAFF.

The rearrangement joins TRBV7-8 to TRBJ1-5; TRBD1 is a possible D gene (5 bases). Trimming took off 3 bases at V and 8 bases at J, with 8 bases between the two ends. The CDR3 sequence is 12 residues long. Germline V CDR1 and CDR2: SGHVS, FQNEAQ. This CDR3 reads CASSFGGEPQHF. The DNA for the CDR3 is TGTGCCAGCAGCTTTGGGGGGGAGCCCCAGCATTTT.

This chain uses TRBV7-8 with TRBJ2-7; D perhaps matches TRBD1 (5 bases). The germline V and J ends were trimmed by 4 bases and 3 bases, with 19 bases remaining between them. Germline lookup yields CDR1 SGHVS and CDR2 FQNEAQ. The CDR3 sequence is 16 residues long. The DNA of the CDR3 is TGTGCCAGCAGCTCAAAGGGGTGGATCGGATTCTACGAGCAGTACTTC. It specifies CASSSKGWIGFYEQYF.

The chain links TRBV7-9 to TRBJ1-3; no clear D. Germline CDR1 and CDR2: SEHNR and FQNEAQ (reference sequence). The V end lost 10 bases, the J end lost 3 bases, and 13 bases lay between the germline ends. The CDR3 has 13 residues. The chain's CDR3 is CATPRGDGNTIYF. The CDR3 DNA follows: TGTGCCACCCCTCGGGGTGATGGAAACACCATATATTTT.

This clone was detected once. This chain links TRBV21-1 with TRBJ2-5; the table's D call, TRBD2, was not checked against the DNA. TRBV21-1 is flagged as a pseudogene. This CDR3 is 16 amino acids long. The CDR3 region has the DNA TGTGCCAGCAGCAATTGGCAAGTCCGGGACCAAGAGACCCAGTACTTC. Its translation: CASSNWQVRDQETQYF.

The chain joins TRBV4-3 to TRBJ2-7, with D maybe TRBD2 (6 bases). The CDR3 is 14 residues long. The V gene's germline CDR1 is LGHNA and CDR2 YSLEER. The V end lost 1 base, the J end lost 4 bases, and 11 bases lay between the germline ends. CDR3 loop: CASSQAPGLYEQYF. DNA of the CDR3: TGCGCCAGCAGCCAAGCCCCGGGACTTTACGAGCAGTACTTC.

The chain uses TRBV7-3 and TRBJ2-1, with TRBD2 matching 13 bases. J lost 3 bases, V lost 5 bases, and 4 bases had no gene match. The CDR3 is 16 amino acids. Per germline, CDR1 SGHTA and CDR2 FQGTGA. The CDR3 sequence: CASSPRTSGGYNEQFF. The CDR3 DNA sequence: TGTGCCAGCAGCCCCCGGACTAGCGGGGGCTACAATGAGCAGTTCTTC.

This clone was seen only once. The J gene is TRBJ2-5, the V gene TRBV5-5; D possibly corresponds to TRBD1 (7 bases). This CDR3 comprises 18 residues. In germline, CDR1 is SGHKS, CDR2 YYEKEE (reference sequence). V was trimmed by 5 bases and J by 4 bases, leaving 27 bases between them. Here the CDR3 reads CASRLRQGRDKGGETQYF. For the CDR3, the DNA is TGTGCCAGCAGATTGAGACAGGGTAGAGATAAGGGAGGAGAGACCCAGTACTTC.

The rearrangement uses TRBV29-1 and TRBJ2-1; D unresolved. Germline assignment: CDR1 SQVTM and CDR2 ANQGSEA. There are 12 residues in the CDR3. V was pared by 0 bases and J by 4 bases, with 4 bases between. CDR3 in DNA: TGCAGCGTTGAAGATGCGTACAATGAGCAGTTCTTC. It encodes CSVEDAYNEQFF.

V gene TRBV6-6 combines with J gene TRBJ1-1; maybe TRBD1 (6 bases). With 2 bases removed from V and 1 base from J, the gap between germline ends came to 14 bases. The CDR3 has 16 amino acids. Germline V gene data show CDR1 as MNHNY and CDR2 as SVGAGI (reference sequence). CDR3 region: CASSYGGALGNTEAFF. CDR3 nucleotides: TGTGCCAGCAGTTACGGGGGGGCTCTAGGGAACACTGAAGCTTTCTTT.

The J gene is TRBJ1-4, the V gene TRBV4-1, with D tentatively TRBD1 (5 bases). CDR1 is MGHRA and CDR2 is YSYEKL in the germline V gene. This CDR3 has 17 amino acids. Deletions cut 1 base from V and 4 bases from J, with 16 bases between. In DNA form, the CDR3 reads TGCGCCAGCAGCCAAGGGCGGGGCGGGACTTTTAATGAAAAACTGTTTTTT. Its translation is CASSQGRGGTFNEKLFF.

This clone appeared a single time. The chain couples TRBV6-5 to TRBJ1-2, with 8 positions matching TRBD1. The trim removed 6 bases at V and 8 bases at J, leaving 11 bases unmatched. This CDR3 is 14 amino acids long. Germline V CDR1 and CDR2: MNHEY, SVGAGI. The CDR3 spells CASSGQGGFEGYTF. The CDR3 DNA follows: TGTGCCAGCAGCGGACAGGGCGGTTTTGAGGGCTACACCTTC.

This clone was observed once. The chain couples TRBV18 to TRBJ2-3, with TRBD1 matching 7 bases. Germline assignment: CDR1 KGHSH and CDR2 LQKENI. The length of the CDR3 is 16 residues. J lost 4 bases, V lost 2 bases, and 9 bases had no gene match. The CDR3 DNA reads TGTGCCAGCTCACCAACAACAGGGGCGAAGGCAGATACGCAGTATTTT. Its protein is CASSPTTGAKADTQYF.

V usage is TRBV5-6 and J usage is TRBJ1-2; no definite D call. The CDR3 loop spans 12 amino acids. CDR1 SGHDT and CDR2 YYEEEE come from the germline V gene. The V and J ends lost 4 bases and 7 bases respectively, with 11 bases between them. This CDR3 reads CASSPSSAGYTF. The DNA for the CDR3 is TGTGCCAGCAGCCCCTCATCGGCTGGCTACACCTTC.

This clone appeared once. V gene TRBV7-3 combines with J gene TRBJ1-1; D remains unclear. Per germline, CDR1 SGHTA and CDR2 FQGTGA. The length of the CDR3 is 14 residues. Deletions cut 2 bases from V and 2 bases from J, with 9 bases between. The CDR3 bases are TGTGCCAGCAGCTTACGGTCCGGTAACACTGAAGCTTTCTTT. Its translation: CASSLRSGNTEAFF.

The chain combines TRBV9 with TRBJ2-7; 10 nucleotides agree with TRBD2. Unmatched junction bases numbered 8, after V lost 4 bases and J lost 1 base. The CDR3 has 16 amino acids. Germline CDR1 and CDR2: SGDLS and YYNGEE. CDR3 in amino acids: CASSPTGLAVSYEQYF. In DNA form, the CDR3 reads TGTGCCAGCAGCCCAACAGGACTAGCGGTTTCCTACGAGCAGTACTTC.

CDR3 residues: CASSAGPSSYNEQFF. The CDR3 DNA reads TGTGCCAGTTCAGCGGGGCCCTCCTCCTACAATGAGCAGTTCTTC. V is TRBV6-1 and J is TRBJ2-1; 7 positions agree with TRBD2. J was trimmed by 0 bases and V by 9 bases; bases with no gene match: 8. This CDR3 contains 15 residues. Germline V gene data show CDR1 as MNHNS and CDR2 as SASEGT.

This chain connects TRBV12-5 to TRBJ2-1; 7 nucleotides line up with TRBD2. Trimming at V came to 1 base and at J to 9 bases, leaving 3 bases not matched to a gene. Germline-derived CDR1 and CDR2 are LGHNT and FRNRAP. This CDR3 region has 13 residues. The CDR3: CASGLGRGIEQFF. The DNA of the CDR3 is TGTGCTAGTGGTTTGGGGCGGGGGATTGAGCAGTTCTTC. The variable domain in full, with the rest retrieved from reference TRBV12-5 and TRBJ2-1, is DARVTQTPRHKVTEMGQEVTMRCQPILGHNTVFWYRQTMMQGLELLAYFRNRAPLDDSGMPKDRFSAEMPDATLATLKIQPSEPRDSAVYFCASGLGRGIEQFFGPGTRLTVL.

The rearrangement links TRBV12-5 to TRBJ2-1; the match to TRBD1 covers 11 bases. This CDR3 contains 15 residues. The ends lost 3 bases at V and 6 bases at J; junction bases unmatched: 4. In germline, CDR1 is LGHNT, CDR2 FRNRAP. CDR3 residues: CASGLGTGGINEQFF. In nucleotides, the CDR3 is TGTGCTAGTGGTTTAGGGACAGGGGGGATCAATGAGCAGTTCTTC.

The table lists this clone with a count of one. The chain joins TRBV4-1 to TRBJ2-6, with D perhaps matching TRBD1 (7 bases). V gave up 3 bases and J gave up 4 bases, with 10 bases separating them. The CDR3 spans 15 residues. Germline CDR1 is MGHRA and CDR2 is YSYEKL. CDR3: CASSQEGAGANVLTF. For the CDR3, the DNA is TGCGCCAGCAGCCAGGAGGGGGCCGGGGCCAACGTCCTGACTTTC.

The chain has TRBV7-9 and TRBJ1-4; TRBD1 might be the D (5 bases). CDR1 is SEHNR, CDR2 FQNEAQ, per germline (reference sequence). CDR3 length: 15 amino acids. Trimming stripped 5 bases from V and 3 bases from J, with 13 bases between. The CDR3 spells CASSRPTASNEKLFF. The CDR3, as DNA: TGTGCCAGCAGCCGCCCGACAGCCTCTAATGAAAAACTGTTTTTT.

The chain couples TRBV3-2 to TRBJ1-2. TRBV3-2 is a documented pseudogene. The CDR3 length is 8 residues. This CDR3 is CAIEGYTF. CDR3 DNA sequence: TGTGCCATCGAGGGCTACACCTTC.

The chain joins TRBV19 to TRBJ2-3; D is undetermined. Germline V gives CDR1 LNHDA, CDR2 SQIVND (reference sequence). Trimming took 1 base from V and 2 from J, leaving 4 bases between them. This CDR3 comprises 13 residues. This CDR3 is CASSIGHTDTQYF. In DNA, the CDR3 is TGTGCCAGTAGTATAGGGCACACAGATACGCAGTATTTT.

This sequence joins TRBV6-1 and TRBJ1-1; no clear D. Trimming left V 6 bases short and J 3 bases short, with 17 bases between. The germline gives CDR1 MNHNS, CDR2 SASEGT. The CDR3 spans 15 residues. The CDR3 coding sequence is TGTGCCAGCAGAAACGATTATTTGGTGGACACTGAAGCTTTCTTT. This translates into CASRNDYLVDTEAFF.

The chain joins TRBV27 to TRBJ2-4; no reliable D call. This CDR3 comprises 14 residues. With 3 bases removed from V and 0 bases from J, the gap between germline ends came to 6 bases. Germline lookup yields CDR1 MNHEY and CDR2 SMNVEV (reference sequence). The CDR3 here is CASSFLAAKNIQYF. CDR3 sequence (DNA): TGTGCCAGCAGTTTCCTTGCAGCCAAAAACATTCAGTACTTC.

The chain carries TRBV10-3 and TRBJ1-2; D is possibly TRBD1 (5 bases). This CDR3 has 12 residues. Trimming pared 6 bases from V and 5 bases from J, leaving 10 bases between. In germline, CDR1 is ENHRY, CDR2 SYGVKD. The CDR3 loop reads CAIRLGGYGYTF. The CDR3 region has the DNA TGTGCCATCAGATTGGGGGGTTATGGCTACACCTTC.

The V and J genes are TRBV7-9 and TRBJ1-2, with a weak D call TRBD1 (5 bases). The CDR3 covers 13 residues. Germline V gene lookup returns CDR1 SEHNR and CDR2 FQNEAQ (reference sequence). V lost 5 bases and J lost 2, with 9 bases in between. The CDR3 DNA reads TGTGCCAGCAGCATGGGGGGGAACTATGGCTACACCTTC. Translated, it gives CASSMGGNYGYTF.